This entry describes one TCR beta chain. Trimming took 4 bases from V and 3 from J; bases not matched to a gene: 6. There are 15 residues in the CDR3. Germline CDR1 reads SGHRS; CDR2 reads YFSETQ. The data were produced by immunoSEQ multiplex PCR, yet TCRdb's version contains in-frame clones alone and is incomplete. Among under 75,000 clones, roughly 89% were seen once, and the ten largest hold about 0.49%. This record belongs to a study of T cell changes during pregnancy in multiple sclerosis. The receptor was isolated from a female donor in good health, enrolled as a control in a pregnancy study. The sequences come from CD4+ T cells from peripheral blood mononuclear cells, collected after pregnancy. This chain uses TRBV5-1 with TRBJ2-1, with TRBD1 matching 8 bases. The chain's CDR3 is CASSPTGENYNEQFF. The DNA for the CDR3 is TGCGCCAGCAGCCCGACAGGGGAGAACTACAATGAGCAGTTCTTC.